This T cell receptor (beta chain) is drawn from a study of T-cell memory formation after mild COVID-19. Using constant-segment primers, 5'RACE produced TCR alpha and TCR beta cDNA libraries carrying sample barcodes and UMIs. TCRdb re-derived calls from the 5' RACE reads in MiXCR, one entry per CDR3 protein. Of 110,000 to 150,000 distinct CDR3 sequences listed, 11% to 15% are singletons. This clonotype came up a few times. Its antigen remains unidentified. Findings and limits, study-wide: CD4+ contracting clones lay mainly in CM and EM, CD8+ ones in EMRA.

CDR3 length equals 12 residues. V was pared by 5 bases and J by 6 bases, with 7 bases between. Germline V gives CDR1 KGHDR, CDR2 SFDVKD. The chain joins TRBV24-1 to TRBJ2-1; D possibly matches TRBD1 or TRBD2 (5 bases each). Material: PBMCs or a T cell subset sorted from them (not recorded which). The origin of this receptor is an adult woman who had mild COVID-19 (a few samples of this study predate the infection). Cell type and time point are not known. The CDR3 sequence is CATSVGTNEQFF. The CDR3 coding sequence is TGTGCCACCAGTGTTGGGACCAATGAGCAGTTCTTC.